Presented here are 15 T cell receptor beta chains from one specimen sequenced in a study of cytomegalovirus exposure and HLA in healthy donors. With 60 Vbeta and 13 Jbeta primers, the PCR was carried out. Some clones are missing from TCRdb's copy, which holds only in-frame ones; the method was immunoSEQ multiplex PCR. This table has around 200,000 clones, roughly 72% appearing once. The specimen was PBMCs. Receptors were obtained from a man aged 30-40 years in good health and CMV-seronegative.

The CDR3 sequence: CASKLGAGAPSGELFF. The CDR3 nucleotides read TGTGCCAGCAAACTGGGAGCAGGGGCCCCATCCGGGGAGCTGTTTTTT. The chain employs TRBV6-4 and TRBJ2-2; maybe TRBD1 (6 bases). Per the germline V gene, CDR1 is MRHNA and CDR2 is SNTAGT. The CDR3 covers 16 residues. V dropped 7 bases and J dropped 6 bases, with 21 bases sitting between them.

The chain employs TRBV27 and TRBJ2-7; possible D gene TRBD2, 5 bases. The CDR3 consists of 14 residues. Trimming left V 2 bases short and J 1 base short, with 9 bases between. The germline V gene encodes CDR1 MNHEY and CDR2 SMNVEV (reference sequence). CDR3 protein: CASSLVGGSYEQYF. The CDR3 DNA follows: TGTGCCAGCAGTTTAGTCGGAGGATCCTACGAGCAGTACTTC.

Concerning this clone: The germline gene is not matched at one end of the junction; a read error may be the cause. The rearrangement uses TRBV9 and TRBJ1-1, with D unclear. Per the germline V gene, CDR1 is SGDLS and CDR2 is YYNGEE. This CDR3 spans 10 amino acids. CDR3: CASGGTEDFF. DNA of the CDR3: TGTGCCAGCGGTGGTACTGAAGATTTCTTT. The variable domain in full, completed from reference TRBV9 and TRBJ1-1, reads DSGVTQTPKHLITATGQRVTLRCSPRSGDLSVYWYQQSLDQGLQFLIQYYNGEERAKGNILERFSAQQFPDLHSELNLSSLELGDSALYFCASGGTEDFFGQGTRLTVV.

This chain links TRBV10-1 with TRBJ2-3, with a tentative D call TRBD1 (6 bases). This CDR3 comprises 15 residues. Per the germline V gene, CDR1 is WNHNN and CDR2 is SYGVQD (reference sequence). V lost 6 bases, J lost 0 bases, and 13 bases lay in between. The CDR3 bases are TGCGCCAGCAGCACTAAGGGGGAAAGCACAGATACGCAGTATTTT. The encoded protein is CASSTKGESTDTQYF.

This clone was counted a single time. This chain uses TRBV7-8 with TRBJ1-2, with a weak D call TRBD1 (6 bases). The V and J ends lost 5 bases and 1 base respectively, with 14 bases between them. The CDR3 runs to 15 residues. Germline lookup yields CDR1 SGHVS and CDR2 FQNEAQ. CDR3 loop: CASSTRDNYNYGYTF. In nucleotides, the CDR3 is TGTGCCAGCAGCACTCGGGACAACTATAACTATGGCTACACCTTC.

This chain uses TRBV5-1 with TRBJ1-1, with D perhaps TRBD1 (5 bases). The CDR3 is made up of 15 amino acids. Looked up from germline, CDR1 is SGHRS and CDR2 is YFSETQ. V was clipped by 2 bases and J by 3 bases, with 14 bases between them. CDR3 loop: CASSLGARRDTEAFF. CDR3 in DNA: TGCGCCAGCAGCTTAGGGGCCCGGAGGGACACTGAAGCTTTCTTT.

This clone has just one count. The genes are TRBV5-6 and TRBJ1-6; TRBD1 matches at 9 bases. CDR3 length equals 12 residues. V was clipped by 1 base and J by 16 bases; unmatched bases: 3. The germline V gene has CDR1 SGHDT and CDR2 YYEEEE. CDR3 in amino acids: CASSLRDRVLHF. CDR3 DNA: TGTGCCAGCAGCTTGAGGGACAGGGTACTCCACTTT.

This chain uses TRBV28 with TRBJ2-1; 10 bases agree with TRBD2. V shed 7 bases and J 6 bases; nucleotides not matched to a gene: 9. The CDR3 runs to 15 residues. Germline-derived CDR1 and CDR2 are MDHEN and SYDVKM. The CDR3 DNA sequence: TGTGCCAGCAAAACCGGGACTAGCGAAGGCAATGAGCAGTTCTTC. Protein sequence: CASKTGTSEGNEQFF.

In its sample, this clone was seen once. This chain connects TRBV28 to TRBJ2-1, with 16 positions matching TRBD2. V shed 3 bases and J 4 bases; nucleotides not matched to a gene: 12. Germline V gene sequence: CDR1 MDHEN, CDR2 SYDVKM. The CDR3 runs to 20 residues. The CDR3 nucleotides are TGTGCCAGCAGTTTCCCCCCCGAGGGACTAGCGGGAGGGCCTTACAATGAGCAGTTCTTC. Amino acids: CASSFPPEGLAGGPYNEQFF.

The chain couples TRBV9 to TRBJ2-5; TRBD2 aligns across 13 bases. Germline-derived CDR1 and CDR2 are SGDLS and YYNGEE. Trimming cost V 4 bases and J 5 bases; bases outside gene matches: 5. The length of the CDR3 is 15 residues. CDR3 sequence: CASSTSGRASETQYF. The CDR3 nucleotides read TGTGCCAGCAGCACTAGCGGGAGGGCCTCTGAGACCCAGTACTTC.

The chain links TRBV28 to TRBJ2-7; D may be TRBD2 (5 bases). The CDR3 consists of 15 residues. Trimming removed 4 bases at V and 3 bases at J, with 16 bases between. Germline-derived CDR1 and CDR2 are MDHEN and SYDVKM. The CDR3, as DNA: TGTGCCAGCAGTTCTTACTCCGTGGGAGTCTACGAGCAGTACTTC. It is translated as CASSSYSVGVYEQYF.

The chain couples TRBV2 to TRBJ2-7; tentatively, D is TRBD2 (6 bases). Trimming took off 9 bases at V and 1 base at J, with 10 bases between the two ends. The length of the CDR3 is 12 residues. The germline V gene has CDR1 SNHLY and CDR2 FYNNEI. CDR3 sequence (DNA): TGTGCCAGAGGAGGGGTATCCTACGAGCAGTACTTC. It specifies CARGGVSYEQYF.

V is TRBV11-2 and J is TRBJ1-2; no firm D call. CDR1 is SGHAT, CDR2 FQNNGV, per germline. The CDR3 contains 13 residues. V was cut by 2 bases and J by 1 base, with 5 bases left in between. For the CDR3, the DNA is TGTGCCAGCAGCTTATCAGTTAACTATGGCTACACCTTC. Translating gives CASSLSVNYGYTF.

The chain joins TRBV5-6 to TRBJ1-6; a possible D gene is TRBD1 (5 bases). Germline CDR1 and CDR2: SGHDT and YYEEEE. Trimming left V 2 bases short and J 9 bases short, with 9 bases between. The length of the CDR3 is 13 residues. The CDR3 DNA reads as TGTGCCAGCAGCTTCTGGGGGGGTTCACCCCTCCACTTT. Translating it yields CASSFWGGSPLHF.

The chain recombines TRBV5-4 with TRBJ1-2; D is uncertain. V dropped 5 bases and J dropped 8 bases, with 19 bases sitting between them. Germline CDR1 reads SGHNT; CDR2 reads YYREEE (reference sequence). The CDR3 contains 14 residues. The CDR3 reads CASRVEVPTRGYTF. Written as DNA, the CDR3 is TGTGCCAGCAGGGTTGAAGTCCCAACTCGGGGCTACACCTTC.